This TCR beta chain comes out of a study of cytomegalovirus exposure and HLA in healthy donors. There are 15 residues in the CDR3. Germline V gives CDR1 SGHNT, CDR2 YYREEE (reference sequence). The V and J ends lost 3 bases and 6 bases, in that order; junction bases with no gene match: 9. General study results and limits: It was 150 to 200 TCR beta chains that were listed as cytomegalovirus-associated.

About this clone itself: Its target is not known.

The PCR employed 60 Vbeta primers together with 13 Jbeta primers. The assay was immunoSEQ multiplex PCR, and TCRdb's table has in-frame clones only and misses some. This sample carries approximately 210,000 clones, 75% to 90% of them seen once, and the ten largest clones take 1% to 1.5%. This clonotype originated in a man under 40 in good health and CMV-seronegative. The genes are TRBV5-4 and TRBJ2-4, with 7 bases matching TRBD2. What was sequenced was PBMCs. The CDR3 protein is CASSSGGPSLNIQYF. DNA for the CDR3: TGTGCCAGCAGCTCGGGGGGACCGTCCTTAAACATTCAGTACTTC.